This T cell receptor (beta chain) was sequenced for a study of brain T cells in children with intractable seizures. For this clone: As yet, its antigen is unknown.

Time point noted: blood from clinic visit 5 months post-surgery; TSC patient then seizure free. Sequencing was limited to surgery cases with top T cell transcript signatures in brain tissue. Patients received at least one anti-epileptic drug before surgery. Study-wide results and limits: Absence of clones before surgery may stem from lower sequencing depth.

The data were produced by immunoSEQ multiplex PCR, yet TCRdb's version contains in-frame clones alone and is incomplete. Here the sample spans approximately 330,000 clones, roughly 92% being singletons. The receptor was derived from a boy less than two years old with tuberous sclerosis and intractable seizures. The sequenced sample was peripheral blood, obtained around 5 months after surgery.

The CDR3 loop is CASSYAFGLSTDTQYF. CDR3 DNA sequence: TGTGCCAGCAGTTACGCCTTCGGGTTAAGCACAGATACGCAGTATTTT. The chain has TRBV6-6 and TRBJ2-3; no definite D call. The CDR3 runs 16 residues. Germline V gene data show CDR1 as MNHNY and CDR2 as SVGAGI (reference sequence). The germline V and J ends were trimmed by 2 bases and 0 bases, with 12 bases remaining between them.